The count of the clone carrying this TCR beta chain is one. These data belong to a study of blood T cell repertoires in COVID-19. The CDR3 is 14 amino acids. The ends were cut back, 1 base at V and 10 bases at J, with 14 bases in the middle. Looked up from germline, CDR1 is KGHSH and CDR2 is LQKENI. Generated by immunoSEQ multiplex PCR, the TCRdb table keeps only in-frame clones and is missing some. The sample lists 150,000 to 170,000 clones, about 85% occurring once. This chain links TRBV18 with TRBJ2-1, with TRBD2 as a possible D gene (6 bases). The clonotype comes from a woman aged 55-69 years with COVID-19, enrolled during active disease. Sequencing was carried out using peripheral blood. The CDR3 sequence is CASSPRRDSEEQFF. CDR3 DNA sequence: TGTGCCAGCTCACCACGCCGGGACTCCGAGGAGCAGTTCTTC. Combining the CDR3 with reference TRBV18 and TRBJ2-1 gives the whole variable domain NAGVMQNPRHLVRRRGQEARLRCSPMKGHSHVYWYRQLPEEGLKFMVYLQKENIIDESGMPKERFSAEFPKEGPSILRIQQVVRGDSAAYFCASSPRRDSEEQFFGPGTRLTVL.